These 11 T cell receptor beta chains originate from one sample sequenced in a study of technical replicates of blood from a handful of donors. Here immunoSEQ multiplex PCR was the method, and the copy in TCRdb shows in-frame clones only, minus some. The sample carries about 93,000 clones, about 95% recorded once. Material: T cells isolated from PBMCs. These receptors were taken from a human donor in good health.

The rearrangement joins TRBV27 to TRBJ1-1, with 7 positions matching TRBD1. J was trimmed by 4 bases and V by 5 bases; bases with no gene match: 13. Germline V gene data show CDR1 as MNHEY and CDR2 as SMNVEV (reference sequence). The CDR3 sequence is 16 residues long. CDR3 residues: CASSLIMTDRVTEAFF. DNA for the CDR3: TGTGCCAGCAGTCTCATTATGACCGACAGGGTCACTGAAGCTTTCTTT.

This clone was seen a single time. This sequence joins TRBV14 and TRBJ2-1, with 7 bases fitting TRBD1. Germline trimming cut 1 base from V and 6 bases from J; bases unmatched to any gene: 3. The CDR3 is 14 residues long. Germline values: CDR1 SGHDN, CDR2 FVKESK. The CDR3 is CASSQVNRGNEQFF. In DNA form, the CDR3 reads TGTGCCAGCAGCCAAGTTAACAGGGGCAATGAGCAGTTCTTC.

This clone was counted a single time. The chain's CDR3 is CASSLALYTDTQYF. DNA for the CDR3: TGCGCCAGCAGCTTGGCCTTATACACAGATACGCAGTATTTT. V is TRBV5-1 and J is TRBJ2-3; no firm D call. The germline V and J ends were trimmed by 0 bases and 2 bases, with 7 bases remaining between them. Germline V lookup: CDR1 SGHRS, CDR2 YFSETQ. This CDR3 spans 14 amino acids. The full variable domain, with the rest looked up from reference TRBV5-1 and TRBJ2-3, is KAGVTQTPRYLIKTRGQQVTLSCSPISGHRSVSWYQQTPGQGLQFLFEYFSETQRNKGNFPGRFSGRQFSNSRSEMNVSTLELGDSALYLCASSLALYTDTQYFGPGTRLTVL.

The V call is TRBV9, the J call TRBJ1-2, with TRBD1 as a possible D gene (5 bases). Germline-derived CDR1 and CDR2 are SGDLS and YYNGEE. The V end lost 0 bases, the J end lost 6 bases, and 18 bases lay between the germline ends. This CDR3 region has 16 residues. The CDR3: CASSVELGPTQNGYTF. Written as DNA, the CDR3 is TGTGCCAGCAGCGTAGAGCTGGGGCCCACACAGAATGGCTACACCTTC.

This clone was found once. The chain couples TRBV28 to TRBJ2-7; D is unclear. This CDR3 is 12 amino acids long. Trimming took 3 bases from V and 6 from J, leaving 9 bases between them. Germline V gives CDR1 MDHEN, CDR2 SYDVKM. In DNA form, the CDR3 reads TGTGCCAGCAGTTTTTTTACGGGCGAGCAGTACTTC. The encoded protein is CASSFFTGEQYF. The full variable domain, completed using reference TRBV28 and TRBJ2-7, is DVKVTQSSRYLVKRTGEKVFLECVQDMDHENMFWYRQDPGLGLRLIYFSYDVKMKEKGDIPEGYSVSREKKERFSLILESASTNQTSMYLCASSFFTGEQYFGPGTRLTVT.

V and J are TRBV10-3 and TRBJ2-3, with a weak D call TRBD2 (5 bases). Germline values: CDR1 ENHRY, CDR2 SYGVKD. Trimming left V 6 bases short and J 2 bases short, with 15 bases between. CDR3 size: 15 residues. The CDR3 DNA sequence: TGTGCCATCAGCGCCGGGGAAGCGGACACAGATACGCAGTATTTT. Translating it yields CAISAGEADTDTQYF.

The V and J genes are TRBV11-2 and TRBJ1-5; D ambiguous. From germline, CDR1 is SGHAT and CDR2 FQNNGV. The CDR3 length is 13 residues. V was trimmed by 2 bases and J by 4 bases, leaving 6 bases between them. This CDR3 reads CASSLRGNQPQHF. For the CDR3, the DNA is TGTGCCAGCAGCTTAAGAGGGAATCAGCCCCAGCATTTT.

V usage is TRBV29-1 and J usage is TRBJ1-1; perhaps TRBD1 as D (5 bases). Germline V gene data show CDR1 as SQVTM and CDR2 as ANQGSEA. With 6 bases removed from V and 6 bases from J, the gap between germline ends came to 26 bases. The CDR3 is made up of 16 amino acids. The CDR3 DNA follows: TGCAGCGTGCGTATGGGACTTCTCGGGCAGGTACCTGAAGCTTTCTTT. Protein: CSVRMGLLGQVPEAFF.

This sequence joins TRBV19 and TRBJ2-5, with D uncertain. CDR3 length equals 14 residues. Trimming left V 5 bases short and J 5 bases short, with 15 bases between. CDR1 and CDR2 from the germline V gene are LNHDA and SQIVND (reference sequence). The CDR3, as DNA: TGTGCCAGTAGTCCAAACGACATTAGGGAGACCCAGTACTTC. Translating it yields CASSPNDIRETQYF.

The rearrangement uses TRBV27 and TRBJ2-5; the match to TRBD2 covers 11 bases. Germline trimming cut 9 bases from V and 5 bases from J; bases unmatched to any gene: 8. The length of the CDR3 is 14 residues. In germline, CDR1 is MNHEY, CDR2 SMNVEV (reference sequence). CDR3 sequence reads: CASSGRAGLETQYF. The CDR3, as DNA: TGTGCCAGTAGCGGGAGGGCCGGTCTGGAGACCCAGTACTTC.

In this sample, this clone turned up once. The chain is built from TRBV7-2 and TRBJ2-7, with a tentative D call TRBD1 (6 bases). Deletions cut 5 bases from V and 3 bases from J, with 17 bases between. Germline CDR1 reads SGHTA; CDR2 reads FQGNSA. CDR3 length: 15 amino acids. The CDR3 nucleotides read TGTGCCAGCAGCCCCACCTGGGACATTTTCTACGAGCAGTACTTC. Residues: CASSPTWDIFYEQYF. The complete variable domain, with remaining parts taken from reference TRBV7-2 and TRBJ2-7, reads GAGVSQSPSNKVTEKGKDVELRCDPISGHTALYWYRQSLGQGLEFLIYFQGNSAPDKSGLPSDRFSAERTGGSVSTLTIQRTQQEDSAVYLCASSPTWDIFYEQYFGPGTRLTVT.